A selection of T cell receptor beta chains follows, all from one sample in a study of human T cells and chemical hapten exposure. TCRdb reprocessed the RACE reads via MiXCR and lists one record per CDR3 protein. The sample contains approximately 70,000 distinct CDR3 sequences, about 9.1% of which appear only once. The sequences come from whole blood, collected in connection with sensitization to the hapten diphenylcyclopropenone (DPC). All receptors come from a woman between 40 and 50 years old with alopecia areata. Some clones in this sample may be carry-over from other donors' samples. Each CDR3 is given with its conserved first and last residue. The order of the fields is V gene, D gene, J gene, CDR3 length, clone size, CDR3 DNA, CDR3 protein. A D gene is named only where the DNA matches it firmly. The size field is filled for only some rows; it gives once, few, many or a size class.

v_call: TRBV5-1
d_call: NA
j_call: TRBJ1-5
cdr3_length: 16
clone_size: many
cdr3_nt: TGCGCCAGCAGCTTCTGGGGGCCCCACAACAAGCAGCCCCAGCATTTT
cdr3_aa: CASSFWGPHNKQPQHF

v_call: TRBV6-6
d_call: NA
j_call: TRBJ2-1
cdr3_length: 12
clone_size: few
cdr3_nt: TGTGCCAGCAGCCAAGGGGGGAATGAGCAGTTCTTC
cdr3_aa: CASSQGGNEQFF

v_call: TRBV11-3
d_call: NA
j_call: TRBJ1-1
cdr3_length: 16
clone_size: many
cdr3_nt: TGTGCCAGCAGCTTAGATGGCAGAGAAGGTCACGCTGAAGCTTTCTTT
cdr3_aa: CASSLDGREGHAEAFF

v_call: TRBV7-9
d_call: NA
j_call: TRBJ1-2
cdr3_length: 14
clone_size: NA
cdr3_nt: TGTGCCAGCAGCTTATTGGGGGAGAACTATGGCTACACCTTC
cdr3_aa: CASSLLGENYGYTF

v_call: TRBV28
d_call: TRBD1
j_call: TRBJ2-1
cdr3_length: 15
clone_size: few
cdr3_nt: TGTGCCAGCAGTCCGACAGGGATCGTCAGGAATGAGCAGTTCTTC
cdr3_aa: CASSPTGIVRNEQFF

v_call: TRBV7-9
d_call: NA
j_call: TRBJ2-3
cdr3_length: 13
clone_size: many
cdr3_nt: TGTGCCAGCAGCTTATCGGTTGCAGATACGCAGTATTTT
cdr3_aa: CASSLSVADTQYF

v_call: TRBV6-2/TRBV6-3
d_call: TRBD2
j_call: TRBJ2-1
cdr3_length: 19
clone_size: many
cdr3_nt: TGTGCCAGCAGTCCGCTCTCACCAGTAGCGGGGGGTTTTTACAATGAGCAGTTCTTC
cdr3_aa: CASSPLSPVAGGFYNEQFF

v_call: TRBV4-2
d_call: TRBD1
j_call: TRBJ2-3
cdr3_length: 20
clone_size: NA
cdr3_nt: TGTGCCAGCAGCCCGCTGGGACAGGGGTCCCCTCGAACCTACACAGATACGCAGTATTTT
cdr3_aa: CASSPLGQGSPRTYTDTQYF

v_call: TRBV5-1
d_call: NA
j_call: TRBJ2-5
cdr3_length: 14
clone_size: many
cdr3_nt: TGCGCCAGCAGCCCGGGACGGTTCCAAGAGACCCAGTACTTC
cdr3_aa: CASSPGRFQETQYF

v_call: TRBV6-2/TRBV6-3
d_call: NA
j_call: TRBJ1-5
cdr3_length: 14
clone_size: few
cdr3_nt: TGTGCCAGCAGCCCACGTAAGGAATACGGGAAATCGCATTTT
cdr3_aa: CASSPRKEYGKSHF

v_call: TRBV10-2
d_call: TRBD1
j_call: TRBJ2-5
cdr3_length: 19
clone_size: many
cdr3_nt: TGCGCCAGCATCCCCAGGACAGGGGGGCGAGTAGCGCAGGGGGAGACCCAGTACTTC
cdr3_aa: CASIPRTGGRVAQGETQYF